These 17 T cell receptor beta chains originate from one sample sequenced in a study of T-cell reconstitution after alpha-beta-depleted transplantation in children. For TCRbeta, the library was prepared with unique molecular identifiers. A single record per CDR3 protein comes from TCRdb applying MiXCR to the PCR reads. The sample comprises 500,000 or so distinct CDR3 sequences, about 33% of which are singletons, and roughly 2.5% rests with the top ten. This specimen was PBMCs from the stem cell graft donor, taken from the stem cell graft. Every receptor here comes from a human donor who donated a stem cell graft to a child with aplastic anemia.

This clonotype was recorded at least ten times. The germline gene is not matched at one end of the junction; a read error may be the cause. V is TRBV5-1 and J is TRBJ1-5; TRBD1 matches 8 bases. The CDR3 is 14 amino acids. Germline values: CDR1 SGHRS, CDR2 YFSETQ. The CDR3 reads CASSPGQGGQPQHF. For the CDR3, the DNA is TGTGCCAGTAGTCCTGGACAGGGAGGACAGCCCCAGCATTTT. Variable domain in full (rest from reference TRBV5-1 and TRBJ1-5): KAGVTQTPRYLIKTRGQQVTLSCSPISGHRSVSWYQQTPGQGLQFLFEYFSETQRNKGNFPGRFSGRQFSNSRSEMNVSTLELGDSALYLCASSPGQGGQPQHFGDGTRLSIL.

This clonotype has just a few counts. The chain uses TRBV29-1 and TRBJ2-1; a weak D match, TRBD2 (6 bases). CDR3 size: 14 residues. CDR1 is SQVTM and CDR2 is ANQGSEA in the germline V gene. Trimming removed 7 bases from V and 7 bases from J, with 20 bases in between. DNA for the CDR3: TGCAGCGGAGGGGTTCGGGGGAGGTGGAATGAGCAGTTCTTC. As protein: CSGGVRGRWNEQFF.

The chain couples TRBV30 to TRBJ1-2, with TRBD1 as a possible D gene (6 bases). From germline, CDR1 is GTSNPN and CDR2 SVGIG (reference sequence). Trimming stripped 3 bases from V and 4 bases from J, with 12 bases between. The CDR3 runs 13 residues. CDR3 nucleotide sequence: TGTGCCTGGAGATACACAGGGAGCTATGGCTACACCTTC. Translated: CAWRYTGSYGYTF. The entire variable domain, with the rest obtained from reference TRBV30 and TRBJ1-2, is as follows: SQTIHQWPATLVQPVGSPLSLECTVEGTSNPNLYWYRQAAGRGLQLLFYSVGIGQISSEVPQNLSASRPQDRQFILSSKKLLLSDSGFYLCAWRYTGSYGYTFGSGTRLTVV.

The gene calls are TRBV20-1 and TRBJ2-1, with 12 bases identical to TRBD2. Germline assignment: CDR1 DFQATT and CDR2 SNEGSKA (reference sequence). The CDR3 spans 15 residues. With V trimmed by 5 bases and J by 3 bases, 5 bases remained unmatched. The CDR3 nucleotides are TGCAGTGCTCCCCCTAGCGGGAGGGACTACAATGAGCAGTTCTTC. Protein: CSAPPSGRDYNEQFF.

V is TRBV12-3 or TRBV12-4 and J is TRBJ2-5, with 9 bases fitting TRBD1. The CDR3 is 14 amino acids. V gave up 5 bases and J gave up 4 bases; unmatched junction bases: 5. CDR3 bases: TGTGCCAGCAGTGGACAGGGGTGGCCAGAGACCCAGTACTTC. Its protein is CASSGQGWPETQYF.

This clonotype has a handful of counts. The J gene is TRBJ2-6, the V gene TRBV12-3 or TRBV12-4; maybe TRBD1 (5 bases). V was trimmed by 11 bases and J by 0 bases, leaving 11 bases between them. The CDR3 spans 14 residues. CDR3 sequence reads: CAGADSSGANVLTF. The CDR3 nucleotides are TGTGCCGGAGCAGACAGCTCTGGGGCCAACGTCCTGACTTTC.

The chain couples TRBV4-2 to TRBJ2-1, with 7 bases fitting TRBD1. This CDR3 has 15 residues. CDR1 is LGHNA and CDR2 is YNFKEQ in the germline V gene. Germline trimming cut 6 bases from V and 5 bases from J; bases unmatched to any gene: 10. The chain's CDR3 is CASSPSGTADNEQFF. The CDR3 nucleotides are TGTGCCAGCAGTCCTTCTGGGACAGCCGACAATGAGCAGTTCTTC.

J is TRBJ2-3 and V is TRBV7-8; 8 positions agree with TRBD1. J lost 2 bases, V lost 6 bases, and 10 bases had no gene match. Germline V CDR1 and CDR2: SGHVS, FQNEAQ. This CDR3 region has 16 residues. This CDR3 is CASSSGGRGNTDTQYF. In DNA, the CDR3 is TGTGCCAGCAGTTCAGGGGGCCGGGGGAACACAGATACGCAGTATTTT.

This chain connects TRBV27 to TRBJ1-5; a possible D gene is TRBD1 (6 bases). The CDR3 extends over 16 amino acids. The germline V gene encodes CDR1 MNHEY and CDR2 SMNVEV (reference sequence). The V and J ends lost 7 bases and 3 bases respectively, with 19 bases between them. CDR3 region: CASKSLEGGANQPQHF. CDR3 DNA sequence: TGTGCCAGCAAGTCCCTCGAAGGGGGGGCCAATCAGCCCCAGCATTTT.

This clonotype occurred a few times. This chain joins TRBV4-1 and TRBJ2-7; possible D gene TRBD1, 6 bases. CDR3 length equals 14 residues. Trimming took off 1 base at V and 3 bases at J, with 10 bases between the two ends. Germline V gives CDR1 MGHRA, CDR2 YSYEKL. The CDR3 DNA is TGCGCCAGCAGCCAAGTTGCAGGGGACTACGAGCAGTACTTC. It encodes CASSQVAGDYEQYF.

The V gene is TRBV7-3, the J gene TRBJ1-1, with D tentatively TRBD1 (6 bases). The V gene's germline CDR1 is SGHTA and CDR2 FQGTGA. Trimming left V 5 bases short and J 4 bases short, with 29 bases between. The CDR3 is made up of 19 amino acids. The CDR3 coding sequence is TGTGCCAGCAGCGCCTACCCCCTGGACAGAGTTAATAGAGGCACTGAAGCTTTCTTT. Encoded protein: CASSAYPLDRVNRGTEAFF.

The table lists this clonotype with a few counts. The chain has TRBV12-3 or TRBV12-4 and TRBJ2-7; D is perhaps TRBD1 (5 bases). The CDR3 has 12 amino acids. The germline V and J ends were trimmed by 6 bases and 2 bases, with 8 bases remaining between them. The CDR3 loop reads CASSLGAYEQYV. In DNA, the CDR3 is TGTGCCAGCAGCCTAGGGGCCTACGAGCAGTACGTC.

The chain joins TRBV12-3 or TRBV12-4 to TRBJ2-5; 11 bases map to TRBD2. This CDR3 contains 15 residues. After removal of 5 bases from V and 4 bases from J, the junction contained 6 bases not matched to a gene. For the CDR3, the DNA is TGTGCCAGCAGTCTAATAGCGGGAGGGACAGAGACCCAGTACTTC. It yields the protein CASSLIAGGTETQYF.

The DNA for the CDR3 is TGCAGCGTTGGGCCAGATAATCAGCCCCAGCATTTT. It specifies CSVGPDNQPQHF. The chain recombines TRBV29-1 with TRBJ1-5; D is undetermined. Trimming took off 4 bases at V and 4 bases at J, with 8 bases between the two ends. The CDR3 covers 12 residues. CDR1 is SQVTM, CDR2 ANQGSEA, per germline.

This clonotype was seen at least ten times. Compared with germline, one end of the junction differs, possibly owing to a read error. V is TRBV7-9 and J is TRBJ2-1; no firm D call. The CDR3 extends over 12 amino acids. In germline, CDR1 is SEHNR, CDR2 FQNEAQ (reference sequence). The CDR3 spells CASSLAVGEQFF. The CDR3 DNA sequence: TGCGCCAGCAGCTTGGCCGTGGGTGAGCAGTTCTTC.

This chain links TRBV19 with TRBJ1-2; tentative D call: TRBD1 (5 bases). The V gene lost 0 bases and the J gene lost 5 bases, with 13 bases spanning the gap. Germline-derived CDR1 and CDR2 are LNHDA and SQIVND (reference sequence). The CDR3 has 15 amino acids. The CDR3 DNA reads TGTGCCAGTAGTATAGAGGCAGGGTTTGTGTATGGCTACACCTTC. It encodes CASSIEAGFVYGYTF.

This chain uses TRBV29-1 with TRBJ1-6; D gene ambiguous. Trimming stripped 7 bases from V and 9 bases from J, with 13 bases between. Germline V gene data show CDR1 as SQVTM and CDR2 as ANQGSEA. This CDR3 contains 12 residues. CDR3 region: CSAAGSRSPLHF. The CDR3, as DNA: TGCAGCGCCGCGGGCAGCCGTTCACCCCTCCACTTT.